The 30 T cell receptor beta chains below come from one sample, sequenced in a study of technical replicates of blood from a few donors. Assay: immunoSEQ multiplex PCR; the TCRdb copy retains only in-frame clones and omits some. Here the sample spans around 81,000 clones, approximately 94% being singletons. The sequenced material came from T cells isolated from PBMCs. These receptors all stem from a human donor in good health.

In this sample, this clone turned up once. The CDR3 DNA sequence: TGTGCCAGCAGCCCAGAAATACGGACAGGGGAGCCCCAGCATTTT. Its translation: CASSPEIRTGEPQHF. This rearrangement joins TRBV11-2 to TRBJ1-5, with 9 bases fitting TRBD1. Germline V gene lookup returns CDR1 SGHAT and CDR2 FQNNGV. Trimming removed 5 bases from V and 8 bases from J; junction bases left unmatched: 10. The CDR3 spans 15 residues.

The chain is built from TRBV5-4 and TRBJ1-1; D is possibly TRBD1 (6 bases). Deletions cut 2 bases from V and 2 bases from J, with 10 bases between. This CDR3 region has 14 residues. The germline V gene has CDR1 SGHNT and CDR2 YYREEE (reference sequence). The CDR3 here is CASSLDRSNTEAFF. CDR3 nucleotide sequence: TGTGCCAGCAGCTTAGACAGGTCTAACACTGAAGCTTTCTTT.

This chain links TRBV29-1 with TRBJ2-7, with D possibly matching TRBD2 (5 bases). The V gene's germline CDR1 is SQVTM and CDR2 ANQGSEA. CDR3 length equals 13 residues. V was clipped by 0 bases and J by 5 bases, with 11 bases between them. Here the CDR3 reads CSVEDNAGDEQYF. In DNA, the CDR3 is TGCAGCGTTGAAGATAACGCGGGTGACGAGCAGTACTTC.

The chain combines TRBV28 with TRBJ1-1; D possibly corresponds to TRBD1 (6 bases). There are 13 residues in the CDR3. Trimming cost V 8 bases and J 6 bases, with 16 bases left between them. Germline CDR1 reads MDHEN; CDR2 reads SYDVKM. CDR3 sequence: CASLTGSPPEAFF. The CDR3 DNA is TGTGCCAGCCTTACAGGGAGTCCACCTGAAGCTTTCTTT. The variable domain in full, with the rest retrieved from reference TRBV28 and TRBJ1-1, is DVKVTQSSRYLVKRTGEKVFLECVQDMDHENMFWYRQDPGLGLRLIYFSYDVKMKEKGDIPEGYSVSREKKERFSLILESASTNQTSMYLCASLTGSPPEAFFGQGTRLTVV.

This clone has a single count. This rearrangement joins TRBV7-8 to TRBJ2-7; 7 bases map to TRBD1. Germline CDR1 reads SGHVS; CDR2 reads FQNEAQ. CDR3 length: 14 amino acids. Unmatched junction bases numbered 5, after V lost 4 bases and J lost 2 bases. The CDR3: CASSSRTGTYEQYF. The CDR3 nucleotides are TGTGCCAGCAGCTCTAGGACAGGTACCTACGAGCAGTACTTC.

V and J are TRBV6-5 and TRBJ2-7; TRBD2 aligns across 10 bases. The CDR3 is 15 amino acids. The germline V gene has CDR1 MNHEY and CDR2 SVGAGI. V lost 8 bases to trimming and J lost 7 bases; unmatched junction nucleotides: 14. CDR3 sequence: CASAYFLAGVREQYF. In DNA, the CDR3 is TGTGCCAGCGCCTACTTTCTAGCGGGAGTTCGGGAGCAGTACTTC.

The CDR3 region is CASSPDRAGGYTF. Written as DNA, the CDR3 is TGTGCCAGCAGCCCAGACAGAGCTGGAGGCTACACCTTC. This sequence joins TRBV13 and TRBJ1-2; D may be TRBD1 (5 bases). This CDR3 comprises 13 residues. Trimming shortened V by 5 bases and J by 8 bases, and 15 bases separated the two germline ends. Germline V gene lookup returns CDR1 PRHDT and CDR2 FYEKMQ (reference sequence).

The chain has TRBV6-1 and TRBJ1-2; D not certain. Germline V gene lookup returns CDR1 MNHNS and CDR2 SASEGT. The CDR3 has 13 amino acids. Trimming stripped 1 base from V and 7 bases from J, with 10 bases between. The CDR3 sequence is CASSEGMGGGYTF. The CDR3 nucleotides read TGTGCCAGCAGTGAAGGTATGGGAGGTGGCTACACCTTC.

J is TRBJ1-1 and V is TRBV9; D is possibly TRBD1 (5 bases). This CDR3 is built from 15 residues. CDR1 is SGDLS and CDR2 is YYNGEE in the germline V gene. The V end was cut by 0 bases, the J end by 6 bases, with 15 bases between. The CDR3 nucleotides are TGTGCCAGCAGCGTAGGTCCAGGGTCCCTGCCTGAAGCTTTCTTT. Translated, it gives CASSVGPGSLPEAFF.

This clone was detected only once. V usage is TRBV4-2 and J usage is TRBJ2-7; 7 bases align to TRBD2. The CDR3 is 14 amino acids. Germline assignment: CDR1 LGHNA and CDR2 YNFKEQ. V gave up 6 bases and J gave up 4 bases; unmatched junction bases: 9. This CDR3 is CASRGREMGYEQYF. In DNA, the CDR3 is TGTGCCAGCAGAGGGAGGGAGATGGGGTACGAGCAGTACTTC.

The V and J genes are TRBV2 and TRBJ1-1, with 8 nucleotides matching TRBD1. With 3 bases clipped from V and 9 bases from J, the junction kept 12 bases outside the gene matches. Germline loops: CDR1 SNHLY, CDR2 FYNNEI. CDR3 size: 15 residues. CDR3 coding DNA: TGTGCCAGCAGTGACCAGGGGGCGGATAGAACTCAAGCTTTCTTT. Translation gives CASSDQGADRTQAFF.

This chain joins TRBV4-1 and TRBJ2-1, with a weak D call TRBD2 (5 bases). Per the germline V gene, CDR1 is MGHRA and CDR2 is YSYEKL. CDR3 length: 16 residues. V was cut by 0 bases and J by 5 bases, with 14 bases left in between. This CDR3 reads CASSQEEGYEDNEQFF. CDR3 DNA: TGCGCCAGCAGCCAAGAAGAGGGCTACGAGGACAATGAGCAGTTCTTC.

This chain joins TRBV29-1 and TRBJ2-7; 12 nucleotides line up with TRBD2. V lost 6 bases to trimming and J lost 5 bases; unmatched junction nucleotides: 5. The CDR3 loop spans 13 amino acids. Germline CDR1 and CDR2: SQVTM and ANQGSEA. CDR3 bases: TGCAGCGTGAAAGGACTAGCGGGAAACGAGCAGTACTTC. Amino acid sequence: CSVKGLAGNEQYF.

The genes are TRBV4-2 and TRBJ1-5; TRBD1 matches 10 bases. CDR1 and CDR2 from the germline V gene are LGHNA and YNFKEQ. The ends lost 1 base at V and 3 bases at J; junction bases unmatched: 3. The CDR3 length is 16 residues. CDR3 amino acids: CASSQGDRGNNQPQHF. As DNA, the CDR3 is TGTGCCAGCAGCCAAGGGGACAGGGGAAACAATCAGCCCCAGCATTTT.

The chain couples TRBV5-1 to TRBJ2-2; 8 bases align to TRBD2. The V and J ends lost 4 bases and 6 bases, in that order; junction bases with no gene match: 5. Germline CDR1 and CDR2: SGHRS and YFSETQ. The length of the CDR3 is 14 residues. DNA of the CDR3: TGCGCCAGCAGCATAACTAGCGGTTCCGGGGAGCTGTTTTTT. This encodes CASSITSGSGELFF.

The chain is built from TRBV11-2 and TRBJ2-7, with TRBD2 matching over 9 bases. Germline V lookup: CDR1 SGHAT, CDR2 FQNNGV. This CDR3 has 17 amino acids. Trimming cost V 0 bases and J 6 bases; bases outside gene matches: 12. The CDR3 sequence: CASSLDLGLARAGEQYF. The DNA of the CDR3 is TGTGCCAGCAGCTTAGATCTCGGACTAGCGCGTGCGGGCGAGCAGTACTTC.

The rearrangement joins TRBV10-3 to TRBJ2-3, with D maybe TRBD1 (5 bases). Germline V gene data show CDR1 as ENHRY and CDR2 as SYGVKD. The CDR3 is 15 amino acids. V was shortened by 5 bases and J by 2 bases, with 14 bases between the two germline ends. CDR3 in amino acids: CAISRGRRFTDTQYF. The CDR3 DNA reads TGTGCCATCAGTAGGGGCCGACGGTTCACAGATACGCAGTATTTT.

The chain combines TRBV5-1 with TRBJ1-5; D is uncertain. Germline V gene lookup returns CDR1 SGHRS and CDR2 YFSETQ. This CDR3 contains 13 residues. Trimming took 1 base from V and 5 from J, leaving 7 bases between them. CDR3 sequence (DNA): TGCGCCAGCAGCTTGACAGTCGATCAGCCCCAGCATTTT. It specifies CASSLTVDQPQHF. The full variable domain, its missing parts supplied by reference TRBV5-1 and TRBJ1-5, is KAGVTQTPRYLIKTRGQQVTLSCSPISGHRSVSWYQQTPGQGLQFLFEYFSETQRNKGNFPGRFSGRQFSNSRSEMNVSTLELGDSALYLCASSLTVDQPQHFGDGTRLSIL.

The chain links TRBV7-8 to TRBJ2-7, with 9 bases aligning to TRBD2. CDR1 is SGHVS, CDR2 FQNEAQ, per germline. After removal of 5 bases from V and 4 bases from J, the junction contained 21 bases not matched to a gene. CDR3 size: 19 residues. The CDR3 protein is CASSPTGGTAGGVAYEQYF. The CDR3 nucleotides read TGTGCCAGCAGCCCTACGGGGGGCACAGCGGGAGGAGTTGCTTACGAGCAGTACTTC.

The J gene is TRBJ2-7, the V gene TRBV27, with D tentatively TRBD1 (6 bases). Germline assignment: CDR1 MNHEY and CDR2 SMNVEV (reference sequence). Trimming took off 5 bases at V and 3 bases at J, with 11 bases between the two ends. The CDR3 is made up of 13 amino acids. CDR3 coding DNA: TGTGCCAGCAGTCCGGGACAATTCTACGAGCAGTACTTC. It yields the protein CASSPGQFYEQYF.

The chain combines TRBV6-5 with TRBJ2-1; possibly TRBD1 for D (6 bases). Trimming took off 7 bases at V and 9 bases at J, with 10 bases between the two ends. CDR1 MNHEY and CDR2 SVGAGI come from the germline V gene. The CDR3 length is 11 residues. The CDR3 loop reads CASNLGGEQFF. CDR3 sequence (DNA): TGTGCCAGCAATTTAGGGGGTGAGCAGTTCTTC.

The chain carries TRBV4-3 and TRBJ2-3; TRBD2 might be the D (5 bases). The CDR3 is 18 amino acids. Germline CDR1 is LGHNA and CDR2 is YSLEER. V was trimmed by 0 bases and J by 0 bases, leaving 16 bases between them. The CDR3 loop is CASSQDRSSGRSTDTQYF. Written as DNA, the CDR3 is TGCGCCAGCAGCCAAGATAGATCAAGCGGCAGAAGCACAGATACGCAGTATTTT.

V is TRBV19 and J is TRBJ2-5; the D gene is possibly TRBD1 (6 bases). Germline CDR1 and CDR2: LNHDA and SQIVND (reference sequence). V gave up 3 bases and J gave up 1 base, with 6 bases separating them. The CDR3 consists of 13 residues. The CDR3 nucleotides read TGTGCCAGTAGTATGACAGGCCAAGAGACCCAGTACTTC. Translating gives CASSMTGQETQYF.

The chain has TRBV29-1 and TRBJ2-2; possibly TRBD2 for D (6 bases). CDR1 SQVTM and CDR2 ANQGSEA come from the germline V gene. The CDR3 is 13 residues long. V was clipped by 7 bases and J by 3 bases, with 12 bases between them. The DNA of the CDR3 is TGCAGCGCTACTAGCTCTTACACCGGGGAGCTGTTTTTT. This codes for CSATSSYTGELFF.

CDR3: CASSQTSGVTDTQYF. CDR3 sequence (DNA): TGTGCCAGCAGCCAGACTAGCGGGGTCACAGATACGCAGTATTTT. The chain couples TRBV7-3 to TRBJ2-3, with 11 bases matching TRBD2. Trimming at V came to 5 bases and at J to 2 bases, leaving 3 bases not matched to a gene. This CDR3 contains 15 residues. Germline loops: CDR1 SGHTA, CDR2 FQGTGA.

The rearrangement joins TRBV6-5 to TRBJ1-1, with D hard to call. CDR3 length: 12 amino acids. The ends were cut back, 2 bases at V and 1 base at J, with 2 bases in the middle. Germline assignment: CDR1 MNHEY and CDR2 SVGAGI. The CDR3 bases are TGTGCCAGCAGTTACCAGAACACTGAAGCTTTCTTT. This codes for CASSYQNTEAFF.

This clone was found once. Other DNA sequences of this sample code for an identical CDR3. This sequence joins TRBV5-4 and TRBJ2-7, with D uncertain. The ends were cut back, 3 bases at V and 2 bases at J, with 3 bases in the middle. From germline, CDR1 is SGHNT and CDR2 YYREEE (reference sequence). The CDR3 contains 11 residues. The CDR3 nucleotides are TGTGCCAGCAGCTCTACCTACGAGCAGTACTTC. It is translated as CASSSTYEQYF. Based on the CDR3 plus reference TRBV5-4 and TRBJ2-7, the full variable domain is ETGVTQSPTHLIKTRGQQVTLRCSSQSGHNTVSWYQQALGQGPQFIFQYYREEENGRGNFPPRFSGLQFPNYSSELNVNALELDDSALYLCASSSTYEQYFGPGTRLTVT.

The chain recombines TRBV6-5 with TRBJ1-1, with D possibly being TRBD1 (5 bases). V was pared by 8 bases and J by 7 bases, with 11 bases between. The CDR3 consists of 11 residues. Germline CDR1 MNHEY, CDR2 SVGAGI. The CDR3 DNA follows: TGTGCCAGCTGCCAGGGTCTTGAAGCTTTCTTT. Residues: CASCQGLEAFF.

This chain connects TRBV30 to TRBJ1-1; 7 bases line up with TRBD1. Looked up from germline, CDR1 is GTSNPN and CDR2 is SVGIG (reference sequence). The CDR3 covers 13 residues. V shed 4 bases, J shed 1 base, and the junction held 3 bases outside the gene matches. DNA for the CDR3: TGTGCCTGGATACGGACAGGGAACACTGAAGCTTTCTTT. Its protein product is CAWIRTGNTEAFF.

The chain has TRBV4-2 and TRBJ2-1; 8 bases align to TRBD2. Germline lookup yields CDR1 LGHNA and CDR2 YNFKEQ. Germline trimming cut 1 base from V and 5 bases from J; bases unmatched to any gene: 7. The CDR3 runs 16 residues. CDR3 bases: TGTGCCAGCAGCCAAGTACAAGCGGGAGAGGACAATGAGCAGTTCTTC. Amino acids: CASSQVQAGEDNEQFF.